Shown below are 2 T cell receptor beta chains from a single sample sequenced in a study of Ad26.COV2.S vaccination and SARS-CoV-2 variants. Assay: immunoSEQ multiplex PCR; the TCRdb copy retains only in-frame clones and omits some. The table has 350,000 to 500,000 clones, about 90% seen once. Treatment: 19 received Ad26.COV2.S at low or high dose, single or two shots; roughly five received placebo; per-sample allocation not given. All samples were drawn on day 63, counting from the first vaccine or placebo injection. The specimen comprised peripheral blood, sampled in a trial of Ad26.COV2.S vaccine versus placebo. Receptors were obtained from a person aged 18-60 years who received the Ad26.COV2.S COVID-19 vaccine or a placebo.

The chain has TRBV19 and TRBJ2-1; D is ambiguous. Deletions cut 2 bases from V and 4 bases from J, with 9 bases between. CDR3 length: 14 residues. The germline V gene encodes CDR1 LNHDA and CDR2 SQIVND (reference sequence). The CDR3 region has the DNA TGTGCCAGTAGTATACTAACCAATTACAATGAGCAGTTCTTC. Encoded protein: CASSILTNYNEQFF.

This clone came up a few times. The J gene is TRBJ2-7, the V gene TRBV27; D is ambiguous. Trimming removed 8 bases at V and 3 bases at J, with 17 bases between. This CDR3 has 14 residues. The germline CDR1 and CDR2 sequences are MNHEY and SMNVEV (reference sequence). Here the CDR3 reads CASAAFVASYEQYF. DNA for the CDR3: TGTGCCAGCGCCGCTTTCGTGGCTAGCTACGAGCAGTACTTC.